These 17 T cell receptor beta chains originate from one sample sequenced in a study of blood T cell repertoires in COVID-19. Libraries were prepared by immunoSEQ multiplex PCR; TCRdb keeps only in-frame clonotypes and omits some of them. The sample holds about 350,000 clones, approximately 89% seen once. Sequencing was carried out using peripheral blood. These receptors were taken from a woman aged 55 to 70 with COVID-19, enrolled during active disease.

The V gene is TRBV18, the J gene TRBJ2-1; D perhaps matches TRBD2 (5 bases). The germline gives CDR1 KGHSH, CDR2 LQKENI. The CDR3 is 13 residues long. Trimming pared 6 bases from V and 8 bases from J, leaving 14 bases between. The DNA of the CDR3 is TGTGCCAGCTCCCTCTGGTCCGGGGATGAGCAGTTCTTC. This gives the protein CASSLWSGDEQFF. The full variable domain, rest sourced from reference TRBV18 and TRBJ2-1, is NAGVMQNPRHLVRRRGQEARLRCSPMKGHSHVYWYRQLPEEGLKFMVYLQKENIIDESGMPKERFSAEFPKEGPSILRIQQVVRGDSAAYFCASSLWSGDEQFFGPGTRLTVL.

The chain recombines TRBV12-3 or TRBV12-4 with TRBJ1-2; D ambiguous. V lost 7 bases to trimming and J lost 4 bases, with 13 bases between them. The length of the CDR3 is 13 residues. CDR3 protein: CASTRGSVYGYTF. CDR3 nucleotide sequence: TGTGCCAGCACCCGAGGGAGCGTCTATGGCTACACCTTC.

This CDR3 is CASSMAGTYNSPLHF. The CDR3 DNA sequence: TGTGCCAGTAGTATGGCAGGAACCTATAATTCACCCCTCCACTTT. The gene calls are TRBV19 and TRBJ1-6; D not resolved. Germline V lookup: CDR1 LNHDA, CDR2 SQIVND (reference sequence). The CDR3 consists of 15 residues. Deletions cut 3 bases from V and 2 bases from J, with 8 bases between.

The chain uses TRBV5-1 and TRBJ2-1, with TRBD2 as a possible D gene (6 bases). The V gene lost 0 bases and the J gene lost 2 bases, with 9 bases spanning the gap. CDR1 and CDR2 from the germline V gene are SGHRS and YFSETQ. The CDR3 is made up of 15 amino acids. The CDR3 DNA reads as TGCGCCAGCAGCTTGGGGGGGGAACCCTACAATGAGCAGTTCTTC. Its translation: CASSLGGEPYNEQFF.

The chain recombines TRBV5-1 with TRBJ2-5, with D tentatively TRBD1 (5 bases). In germline, CDR1 is SGHRS, CDR2 YFSETQ. V was clipped by 2 bases and J by 5 bases, with 10 bases between them. The CDR3 runs to 13 residues. The CDR3 bases are TGCGCCAGCAGCTTCCAGGGTGACGAGACCCAGTACTTC. As protein: CASSFQGDETQYF.

The genes are TRBV5-1 and TRBJ1-4, with D tentatively TRBD1 (5 bases). V was pared by 4 bases and J by 6 bases, with 13 bases between. This CDR3 has 14 amino acids. Germline values: CDR1 SGHRS, CDR2 YFSETQ. CDR3 loop: CASSLRDLDEKLFF. The CDR3 DNA follows: TGCGCCAGCAGCCTCAGGGACTTGGATGAAAAACTGTTTTTT.

The chain recombines TRBV4-1 with TRBJ1-3; no clear D. CDR3 length equals 15 residues. Germline CDR1 reads MGHRA; CDR2 reads YSYEKL. V was clipped by 6 bases and J by 0 bases, with 12 bases between them. CDR3 coding DNA: TGCGCCAGCAGTGAGACGGAGCGCTCTGGAAACACCATATATTTT. Translating it yields CASSETERSGNTIYF.

This clone was found once. CDR3 amino acids: CASSLGVANEQFF. DNA for the CDR3: TGCGCCAGCAGCTTGGGTGTTGCGAATGAGCAGTTCTTC. This chain connects TRBV5-1 to TRBJ2-1; D is uncertain. Germline V gives CDR1 SGHRS, CDR2 YFSETQ. The CDR3 spans 13 residues. Trimming cost V 0 bases and J 7 bases, with 8 bases left between them.

V usage is TRBV5-4 and J usage is TRBJ2-1; 12 bases are a match to TRBD2. Unmatched junction bases numbered 8, after V lost 4 bases and J lost 9 bases. The CDR3 sequence is 15 residues long. Germline V gives CDR1 SGHNT, CDR2 YYREEE (reference sequence). The CDR3 reads CASSALAGGLSEQFF. The CDR3 coding sequence is TGTGCCAGCAGCGCCCTAGCGGGGGGGCTTAGTGAGCAGTTCTTC.

The rearrangement joins TRBV3-1 (or the pseudogene TRBV3-2) to TRBJ1-1, with no clear D. Trimming left V 3 bases short and J 2 bases short, with 10 bases between. Germline values: CDR1 LGHDT, CDR2 YNNKEL (reference sequence). The CDR3 runs 14 residues. The DNA for the CDR3 is TGTGCCAGCAGCCATCGAAAAACAAACACTGAAGCTTTCTTT. Its protein product is CASSHRKTNTEAFF.

This chain uses TRBV2 with TRBJ1-1; no definite D call. Trimming cost V 7 bases and J 0 bases, with 6 bases left between them. CDR3 length: 12 amino acids. Germline loops: CDR1 SNHLY, CDR2 FYNNEI. The CDR3 nucleotides are TGTGCCAGCAATCAGGTGAACACTGAAGCTTTCTTT. Translating it yields CASNQVNTEAFF.

The V and J genes are TRBV30 and TRBJ1-4; TRBD1 aligns across 7 bases. The CDR3 is made up of 14 amino acids. Germline CDR1 is GTSNPN and CDR2 is SVGIG (reference sequence). V lost 2 bases and J lost 7; bases outside the gene matches: 7. The chain's CDR3 is CAWSRGGAGEKLFF. The CDR3 DNA is TGTGCCTGGAGTAGAGGGGGCGCGGGTGAAAAACTGTTTTTT.

The chain carries TRBV7-2 and TRBJ1-2; 7 bases line up with TRBD1. The CDR3 has 14 amino acids. V shed 6 bases and J 0 bases; nucleotides not matched to a gene: 4. Germline values: CDR1 SGHTA, CDR2 FQGNSA. The CDR3 is CASRPGGANYGYTF. CDR3 in DNA: TGTGCCAGCAGACCAGGGGGAGCTAACTATGGCTACACCTTC.

CDR3 DNA sequence: TGCGCCAGCACGGGACAGTGGAACACCGGGGAGCTGTTTTTT. Amino acid sequence: CASTGQWNTGELFF. This rearrangement joins TRBV5-1 to TRBJ2-2, with TRBD1 matching over 7 bases. Germline V gene data show CDR1 as SGHRS and CDR2 as YFSETQ. J lost 1 base, V lost 6 bases, and 3 bases had no gene match. The CDR3 runs to 14 residues.

V is TRBV25-1 and J is TRBJ2-7; TRBD2 is a possible D gene (5 bases). V lost 5 bases and J 4 bases, leaving 12 bases between the germline ends. This CDR3 is built from 13 residues. CDR1 MGHDK and CDR2 SYGVNS come from the germline V gene. CDR3 DNA sequence: TGTGCCAGCAGTCGAGGGTGGCCTTACGAGCAGTACTTC. Translated, it gives CASSRGWPYEQYF.

This clone showed up just once. The chain couples TRBV12-3 or TRBV12-4 to TRBJ2-7, with a possible D match to TRBD1 (5 bases). The germline V and J ends were trimmed by 7 bases and 4 bases, with 11 bases remaining between them. The CDR3 has 12 residues. CDR3 loop: CASTPDTYEQYF. The DNA of the CDR3 is TGTGCCAGCACCCCGGACACTTACGAGCAGTACTTC.

This chain connects TRBV7-2 to TRBJ1-2, with D maybe TRBD1 (6 bases). The CDR3 has 14 amino acids. The V and J ends lost 1 base and 8 bases respectively, with 14 bases between them. Germline values: CDR1 SGHTA, CDR2 FQGNSA. DNA of the CDR3: TGTGCCAGCAGCTTAGGCCAGGGGTCGAGAGGCTACACCTTC. This translates into CASSLGQGSRGYTF.